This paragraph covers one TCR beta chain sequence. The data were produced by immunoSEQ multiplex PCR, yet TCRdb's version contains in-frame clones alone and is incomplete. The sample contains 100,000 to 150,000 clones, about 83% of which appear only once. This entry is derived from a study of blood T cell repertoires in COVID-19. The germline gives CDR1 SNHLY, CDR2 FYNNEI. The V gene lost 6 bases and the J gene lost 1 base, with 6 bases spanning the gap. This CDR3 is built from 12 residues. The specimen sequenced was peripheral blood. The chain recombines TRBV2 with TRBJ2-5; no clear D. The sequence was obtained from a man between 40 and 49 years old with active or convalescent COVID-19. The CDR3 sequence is CASRSFQETQYF. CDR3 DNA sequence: TGTGCCAGCAGGTCCTTCCAAGAGACCCAGTACTTC. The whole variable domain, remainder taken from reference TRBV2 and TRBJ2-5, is EPEVTQTPSHQVTQMGQEVILRCVPISNHLYFYWYRQILGQKVEFLVSFYNNEISEKSEIFDDQFSVERPDGSNFTLKIRSTKLEDSAMYFCASRSFQETQYFGPGTRLLVL.